This entry features one T cell receptor beta chain sequence. This specimen comes from a study of T cells in Graves' hyperthyroidism and ophthalmopathy. Uncontrolled infection, other autoimmune disease, pregnancy or lactation disqualified patients from enrolment. Diagnosis rested on symptoms, serum thyroxine and TRAb, thyroid ultrasound, and orbital computed tomography. Researchers took RNA transcripts and amplified the TCR beta CDR3 regions from them. The TCR CDR3 first-round RT-PCR relied on the HTBI primer set. TCRdb re-analysed the multiplex PCR reads in MiXCR, keeping a single row per CDR3 protein. Of about 840,000 distinct CDR3 sequences in the sample, roughly 37% are singletons; the top ten hold approximately 8.7%. Sequenced sample: blood. This TCR came from a man between 18 and 35 years old with Graves' hyperthyroidism.

CDR3 residues: CASTRGKLFF. The CDR3 bases are TGTGCCAGCACCCGGGGAAAACTGTTTTTT. V and J are TRBV2 and TRBJ1-4; D unresolved. This CDR3 is 10 amino acids long. V lost 7 bases and J 10 bases, leaving 7 bases between the germline ends. The germline V gene has CDR1 SNHLY and CDR2 FYNNEI. The full variable domain, in which reference TRBV2 and TRBJ1-4 provide the parts outside the CDR3, is EPEVTQTPSHQVTQMGQEVILRCVPISNHLYFYWYRQILGQKVEFLVSFYNNEISEKSEIFDDQFSVERPDGSNFTLKIRSTKLEDSAMYFCASTRGKLFFGSGTQLSVL.